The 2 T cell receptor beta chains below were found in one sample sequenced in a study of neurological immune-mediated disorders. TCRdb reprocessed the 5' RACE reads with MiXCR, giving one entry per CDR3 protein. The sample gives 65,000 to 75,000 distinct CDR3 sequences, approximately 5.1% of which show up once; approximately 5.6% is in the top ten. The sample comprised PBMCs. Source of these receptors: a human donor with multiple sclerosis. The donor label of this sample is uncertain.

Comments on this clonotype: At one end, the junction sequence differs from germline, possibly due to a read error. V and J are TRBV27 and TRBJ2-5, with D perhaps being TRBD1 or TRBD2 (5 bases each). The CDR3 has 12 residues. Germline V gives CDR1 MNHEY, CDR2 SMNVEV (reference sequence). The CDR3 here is CASRGDQETQYF. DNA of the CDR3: TGTGCCAGCCGAGGGGACCAGGAGACCCAGTACTTC.

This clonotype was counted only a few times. The CDR3: CATYAFNIVGYTF. The CDR3 DNA is TGTGCCACCTACGCCTTCAACATAGTTGGCTACACCTTC. This chain connects TRBV10-3 to TRBJ1-2; D is uncertain. V lost 10 bases, J lost 7 bases, and 19 bases lay in between. CDR3 size: 13 residues. Germline lookup yields CDR1 ENHRY and CDR2 SYGVKD.